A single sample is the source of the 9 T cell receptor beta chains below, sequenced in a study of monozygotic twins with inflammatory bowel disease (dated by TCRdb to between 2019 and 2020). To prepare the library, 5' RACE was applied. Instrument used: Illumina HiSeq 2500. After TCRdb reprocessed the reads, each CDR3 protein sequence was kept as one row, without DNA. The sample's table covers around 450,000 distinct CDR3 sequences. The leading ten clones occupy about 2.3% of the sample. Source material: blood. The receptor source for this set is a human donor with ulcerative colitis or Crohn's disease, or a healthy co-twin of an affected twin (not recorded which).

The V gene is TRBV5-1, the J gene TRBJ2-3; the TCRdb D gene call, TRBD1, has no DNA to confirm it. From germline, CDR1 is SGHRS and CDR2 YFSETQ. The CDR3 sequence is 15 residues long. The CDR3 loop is CASSLASGGGNTQYF.

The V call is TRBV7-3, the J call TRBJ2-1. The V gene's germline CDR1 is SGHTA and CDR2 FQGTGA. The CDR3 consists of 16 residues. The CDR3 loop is CASSKGSLMVGNEQFF.

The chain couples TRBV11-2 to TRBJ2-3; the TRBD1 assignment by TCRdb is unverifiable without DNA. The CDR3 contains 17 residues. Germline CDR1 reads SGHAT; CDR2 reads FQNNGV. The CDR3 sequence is CASSSGAGTGWTDTQYF.

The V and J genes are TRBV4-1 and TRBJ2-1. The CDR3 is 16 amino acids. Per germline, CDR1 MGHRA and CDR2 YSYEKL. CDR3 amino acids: CASSQDLQSSYNEQFF.

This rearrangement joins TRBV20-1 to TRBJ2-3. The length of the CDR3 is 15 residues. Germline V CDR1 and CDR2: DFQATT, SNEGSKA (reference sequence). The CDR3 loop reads CSARKAVVGTDTQYF.

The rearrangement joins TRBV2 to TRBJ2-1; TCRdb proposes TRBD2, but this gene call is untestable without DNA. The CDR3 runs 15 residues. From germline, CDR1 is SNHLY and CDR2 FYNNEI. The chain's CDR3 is CASSEPGAQYNEQFF. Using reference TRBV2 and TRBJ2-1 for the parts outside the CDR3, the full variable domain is EPEVTQTPSHQVTQMGQEVILRCVPISNHLYFYWYRQILGQKVEFLVSFYNNEISEKSEIFDDQFSVERPDGSNFTLKIRSTKLEDSAMYFCASSEPGAQYNEQFFGPGTRLTVL.

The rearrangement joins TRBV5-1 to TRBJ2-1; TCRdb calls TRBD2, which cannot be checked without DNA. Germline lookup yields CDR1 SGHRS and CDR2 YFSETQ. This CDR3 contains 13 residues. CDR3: CASSSGTSGAQFF.

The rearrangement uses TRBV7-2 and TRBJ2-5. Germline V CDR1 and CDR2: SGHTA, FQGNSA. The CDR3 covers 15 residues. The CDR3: CASSLGAWDLETQYF. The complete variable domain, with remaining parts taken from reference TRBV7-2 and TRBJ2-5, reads GAGVSQSPSNKVTEKGKDVELRCDPISGHTALYWYRQSLGQGLEFLIYFQGNSAPDKSGLPSDRFSAERTGGSVSTLTIQRTQQEDSAVYLCASSLGAWDLETQYFGPGTRLLVL.

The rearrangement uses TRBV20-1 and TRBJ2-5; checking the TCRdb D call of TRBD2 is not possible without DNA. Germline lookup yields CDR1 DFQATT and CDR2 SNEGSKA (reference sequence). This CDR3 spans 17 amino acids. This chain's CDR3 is CSARDSKRGGQRETQYF.